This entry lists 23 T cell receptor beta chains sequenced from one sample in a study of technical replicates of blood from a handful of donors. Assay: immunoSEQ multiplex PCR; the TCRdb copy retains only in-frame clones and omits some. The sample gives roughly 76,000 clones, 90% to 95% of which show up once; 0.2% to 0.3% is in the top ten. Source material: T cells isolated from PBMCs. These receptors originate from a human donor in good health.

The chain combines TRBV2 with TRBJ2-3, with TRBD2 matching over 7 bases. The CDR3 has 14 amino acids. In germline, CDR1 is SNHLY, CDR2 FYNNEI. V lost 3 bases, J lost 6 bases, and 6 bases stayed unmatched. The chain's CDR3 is CASSDGLEVDTQYF. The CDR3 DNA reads TGTGCCAGCAGTGATGGACTAGAGGTGGATACGCAGTATTTT.

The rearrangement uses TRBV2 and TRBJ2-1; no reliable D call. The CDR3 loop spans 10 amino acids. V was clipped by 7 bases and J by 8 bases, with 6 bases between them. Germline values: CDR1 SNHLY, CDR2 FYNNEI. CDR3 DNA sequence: TGTGCCAGCATTCGGTATGAGCAGTTCTTC. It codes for CASIRYEQFF.

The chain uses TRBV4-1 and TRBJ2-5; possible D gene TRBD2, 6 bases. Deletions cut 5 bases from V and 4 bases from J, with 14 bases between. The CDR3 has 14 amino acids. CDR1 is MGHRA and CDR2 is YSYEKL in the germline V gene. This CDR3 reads CASSNIGGSETQYF. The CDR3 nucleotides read TGCGCCAGCAGCAACATCGGAGGGTCAGAGACCCAGTACTTC.

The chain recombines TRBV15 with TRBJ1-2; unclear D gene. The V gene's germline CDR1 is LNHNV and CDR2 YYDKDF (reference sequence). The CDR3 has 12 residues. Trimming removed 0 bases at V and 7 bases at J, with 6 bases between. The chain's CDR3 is CATSREAGGYTF. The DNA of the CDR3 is TGTGCCACCAGCAGAGAGGCAGGTGGCTACACCTTC.

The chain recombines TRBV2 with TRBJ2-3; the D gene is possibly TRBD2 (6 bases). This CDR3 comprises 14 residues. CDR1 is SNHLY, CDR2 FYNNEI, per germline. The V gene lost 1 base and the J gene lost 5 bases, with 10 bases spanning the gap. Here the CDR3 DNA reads TGTGCCAGCAGTGAAGAGGGGCGGGGAGATACGCAGTATTTT. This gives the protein CASSEEGRGDTQYF. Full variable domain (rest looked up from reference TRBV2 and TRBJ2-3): EPEVTQTPSHQVTQMGQEVILRCVPISNHLYFYWYRQILGQKVEFLVSFYNNEISEKSEIFDDQFSVERPDGSNFTLKIRSTKLEDSAMYFCASSEEGRGDTQYFGPGTRLTVL.

In nucleotides, the CDR3 is TGCGCCAGCAGCCACCTCCCGCCCAGCAACAGACCGGCCGAGCAGTACTTC. Translated, it gives CASSHLPPSNRPAEQYF. V gene TRBV4-1 combines with J gene TRBJ2-7, with no clear D. This CDR3 comprises 17 residues. Germline values: CDR1 MGHRA, CDR2 YSYEKL. Trimming removed 3 bases from V and 6 bases from J, with 24 bases in between.

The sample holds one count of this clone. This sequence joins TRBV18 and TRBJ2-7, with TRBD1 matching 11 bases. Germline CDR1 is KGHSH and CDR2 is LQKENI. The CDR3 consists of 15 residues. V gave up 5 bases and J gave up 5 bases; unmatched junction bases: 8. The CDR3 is CASSSGQGAVDEQYF. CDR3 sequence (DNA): TGTGCCAGCTCATCCGGACAGGGGGCAGTGGACGAGCAGTACTTC.

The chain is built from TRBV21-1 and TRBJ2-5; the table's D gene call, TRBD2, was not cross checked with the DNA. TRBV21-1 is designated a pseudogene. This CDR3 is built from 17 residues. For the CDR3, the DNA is TGTGCCAGCAGCAAAAAGAGCGGGCAAGGGTTTGGGGAGACCCAGTACTTC. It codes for CASSKKSGQGFGETQYF.

The CDR3 loop reads CASSFLSRGTSTDTQYF. The DNA of the CDR3 is TGTGCCAGCAGTTTCCTATCCAGGGGGACTAGCACAGATACGCAGTATTTT. The V gene is TRBV28, the J gene TRBJ2-3, with D tentatively TRBD1 (7 bases). The length of the CDR3 is 17 residues. The V end was cut by 3 bases, the J end by 0 bases, with 16 bases between. Germline lookup yields CDR1 MDHEN and CDR2 SYDVKM.

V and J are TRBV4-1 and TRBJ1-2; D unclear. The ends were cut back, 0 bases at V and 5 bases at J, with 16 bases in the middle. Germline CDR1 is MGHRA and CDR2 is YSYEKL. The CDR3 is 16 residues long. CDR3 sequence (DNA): TGCGCCAGCAGCCAAGACGCTCGACAACAGCTATATGGCTACACCTTC. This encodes CASSQDARQQLYGYTF.

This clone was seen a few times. As DNA, the CDR3 is TGCAGCGTTGAAAAAGACACCCGAGTTGATGAGCAGTTCTTC. Amino acid sequence: CSVEKDTRVDEQFF. The chain has TRBV29-1 and TRBJ2-1; the D is unclear. Trimming stripped 2 bases from V and 8 bases from J, with 16 bases between. The CDR3 runs to 14 residues. CDR1 is SQVTM and CDR2 is ANQGSEA in the germline V gene.

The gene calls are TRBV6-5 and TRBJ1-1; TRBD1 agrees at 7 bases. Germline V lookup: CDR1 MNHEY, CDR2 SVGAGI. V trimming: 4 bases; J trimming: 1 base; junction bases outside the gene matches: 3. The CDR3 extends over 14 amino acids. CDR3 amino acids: CASSSYRGNTEAFF. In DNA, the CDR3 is TGTGCCAGCAGTTCATACAGGGGGAACACTGAAGCTTTCTTT.

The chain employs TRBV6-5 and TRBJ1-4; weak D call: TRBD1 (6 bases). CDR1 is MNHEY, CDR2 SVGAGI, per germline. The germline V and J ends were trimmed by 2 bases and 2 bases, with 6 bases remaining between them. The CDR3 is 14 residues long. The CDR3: CASSYQGTNEKLFF. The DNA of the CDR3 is TGTGCCAGCAGTTACCAGGGGACTAATGAAAAACTGTTTTTT.

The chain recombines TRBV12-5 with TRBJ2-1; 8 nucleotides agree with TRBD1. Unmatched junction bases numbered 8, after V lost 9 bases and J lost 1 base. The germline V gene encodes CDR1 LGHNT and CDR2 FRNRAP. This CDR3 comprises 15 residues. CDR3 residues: CASRLDRDSYNEQFF. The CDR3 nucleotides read TGTGCTAGCCGACTGGACAGGGATTCCTACAATGAGCAGTTCTTC.

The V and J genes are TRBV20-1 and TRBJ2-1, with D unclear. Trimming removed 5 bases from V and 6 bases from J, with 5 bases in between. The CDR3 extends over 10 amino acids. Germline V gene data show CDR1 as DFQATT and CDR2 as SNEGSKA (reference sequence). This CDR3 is CSAAGNEQFF. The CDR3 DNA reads TGCAGTGCTGCAGGCAATGAGCAGTTCTTC.

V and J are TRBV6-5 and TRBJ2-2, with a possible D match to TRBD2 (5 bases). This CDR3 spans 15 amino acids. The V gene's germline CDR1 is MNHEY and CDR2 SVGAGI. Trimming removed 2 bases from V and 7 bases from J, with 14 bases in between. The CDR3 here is CASSYAPSSRGELFF. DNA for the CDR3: TGTGCCAGCAGTTACGCCCCTAGCAGTCGCGGGGAGCTGTTTTTT.

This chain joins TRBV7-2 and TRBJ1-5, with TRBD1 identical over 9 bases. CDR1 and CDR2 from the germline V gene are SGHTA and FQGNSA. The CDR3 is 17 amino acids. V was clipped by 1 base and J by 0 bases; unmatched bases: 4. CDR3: CASSLVGTGHSNQPQHF. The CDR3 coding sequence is TGTGCCAGCAGCTTAGTCGGGACAGGGCATAGCAATCAGCCCCAGCATTTT.

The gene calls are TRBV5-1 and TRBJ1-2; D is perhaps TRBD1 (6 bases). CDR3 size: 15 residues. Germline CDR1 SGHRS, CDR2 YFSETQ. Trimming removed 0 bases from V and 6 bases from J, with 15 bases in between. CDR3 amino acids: CASSLAGRGLDGYTF. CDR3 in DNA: TGCGCCAGCAGCTTGGCCGGCAGGGGCTTGGATGGCTACACCTTC.

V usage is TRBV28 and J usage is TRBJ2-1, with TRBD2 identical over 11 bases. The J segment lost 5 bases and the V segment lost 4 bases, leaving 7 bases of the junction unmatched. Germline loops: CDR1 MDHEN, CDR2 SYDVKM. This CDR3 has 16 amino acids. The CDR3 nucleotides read TGTGCCAGCAGTTCGGCCGGGACTAGCGGTAACAATGAGCAGTTCTTC. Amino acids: CASSSAGTSGNNEQFF.

The CDR3 DNA sequence: TGTGCCAGCAGCCAACCGATTTTAGCGGGAGCCTCCACCGGGGAGCTGTTTTTT. Residues: CASSQPILAGASTGELFF. V and J are TRBV7-8 and TRBJ2-2; TRBD2 matches 9 bases. The CDR3 length is 18 residues. Losses at the gene ends were 5 bases for V and 4 bases for J; bases not matched to a gene: 14. The germline V gene encodes CDR1 SGHVS and CDR2 FQNEAQ. Full variable domain (rest looked up from reference TRBV7-8 and TRBJ2-2): GAGVSQSPRYKVAKRGQDVALRCDPISGHVSLFWYQQALGQGPEFLTYFQNEAQLDKSGLPSDRFFAERPEGSVSTLKIQRTQQEDSAVYLCASSQPILAGASTGELFFGEGSRLTVL.

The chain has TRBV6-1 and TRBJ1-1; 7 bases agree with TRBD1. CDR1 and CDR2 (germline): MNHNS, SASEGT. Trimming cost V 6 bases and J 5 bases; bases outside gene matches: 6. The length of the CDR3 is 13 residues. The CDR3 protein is CASSGDSLTEAFF. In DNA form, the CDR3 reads TGTGCCAGCAGCGGGGACAGTTTGACTGAAGCTTTCTTT.

This chain's CDR3 is CASSPGWTSVEETQYF. For the CDR3, the DNA is TGTGCCAGCAGCCCTGGCTGGACTAGCGTCGAAGAGACCCAGTACTTC. The chain recombines TRBV13 with TRBJ2-5; 9 nucleotides line up with TRBD2. Germline lookup yields CDR1 PRHDT and CDR2 FYEKMQ (reference sequence). The CDR3 length is 16 residues. V lost 5 bases, J lost 3 bases, and 10 bases stayed unmatched.

Here the CDR3 reads CARSCGDRGLRGNTGELFF. The CDR3 DNA follows: TGTGCCAGAAGCTGCGGTGACAGGGGATTAAGAGGGAACACCGGGGAGCTGTTTTTT. The chain couples TRBV5-3 to TRBJ2-2, with TRBD1 matching over 8 bases. Being an ORF, TRBV5-3 has a function that is uncertain. The CDR3 is 19 amino acids. With V trimmed by 3 bases and J by 1 base, 14 bases remained unmatched.